This is a list of T cell receptor beta chains from one sample in a study of molecular identifiers for immune sequencing clone quantification. MiXCR was run by TCRdb on the PCR reads, yielding one entry per CDR3 protein. The sample carries under 600,000 distinct CDR3 sequences, roughly 23% recorded once. Sequencing was performed on naive CD8+ T cells from blood, with Jurkat cell RNA spiked in. The receptors derive from a human donor in good health. Some libraries in this study had Jurkat cell RNA spiked in. The CDR3 runs from the conserved cysteine through the conserved F or W. The D gene is left open where the match is weak. Expanded clones get a size class; other rows say once, few or many, or leave the size out.

V	J	D	size	DNA	CDR3
TRBV5-8	TRBJ2-1	NA	few	TGTGCCAGCAGCTGGGGAATCTTCGGGGGATACAATGAGCAGTTCTTC	CASSWGIFGGYNEQFF
TRBV7-9	TRBJ2-2	TRBD1	few	TGTGCCAGCAGCTCCGCTGAGTTGACAGGGGTTCCCGGGGAGCTGTTTTTT	CASSSAELTGVPGELFF
TRBV7-9	TRBJ2-5	TRBD1	few	TGTGCCAGCCCAGACAGGGACGGAGAGACCCAGTACTTC	CASPDRDGETQYF
TRBV4-1	TRBJ2-7	TRBD1	many	TGCGCCAGCAGCCAGGGACAGGGGAGCGAGCAGTACTTC	CASSQGQGSEQYF
TRBV7-9	TRBJ2-1	NA	few	TGTGCCAGCAGCTTTCTCCTCGCCGGGACCCCGTACAATGGGCAGTTCTTC	CASSFLLAGTPYNGQFF
TRBV29-1	TRBJ1-1	NA	many	TGCAGCGTTGAAGAGGGGACGCCTCGGAACACTGAAGCTTTCTTT	CSVEEGTPRNTEAFF
TRBV5-3	TRBJ2-6	NA	NA	TGTGCCAGCAGTCCGGCCGACAGTGCTCTCTCTGGGGCCAACGCCCTGACTTTC	CASSPADSALSGANALTF
TRBV12-3/TRBV12-4	TRBJ2-1	NA	NA	TGTGCCAGCAGTTTAATCGTGCAGAAGGAGAATGAGCAGTTCTTC	CASSLIVQKENEQFF
TRBV10-2	TRBJ2-4	NA	NA	TGCGCCAGCAGTGAGACTCAACAGGGGACTGCCAAAAACATTCAGTACTTC	CASSETQQGTAKNIQYF
TRBV20-1	TRBJ1-1	NA	few	TGCAGTGCTAGAGATTTTGATCGTGGCTCTTGGGCCACTGAAGCTTTCTTT	CSARDFDRGSWATEAFF
TRBV5-8	TRBJ2-3	NA	few	TGTGCCAGCAGCTCTGGAGTCAGGGTTCACACAGATACGCAGTATTTT	CASSSGVRVHTDTQYF
TRBV19	TRBJ2-7	TRBD1	many	TGTGCCAGTAGTGTCGGGACAGGGGATTCCTACGAGCAGTACTTC	CASSVGTGDSYEQYF
TRBV6-5	TRBJ2-7	TRBD2	NA	TGTGCCAGCAGTTATTCGGGGGGGCCTTCCTACGAGCAGTACTTC	CASSYSGGPSYEQYF
TRBV23-1	TRBJ1-1	TRBD1	many	TGCGCCAGCAGTCAACCGGGACAGTTAATCAGAGGGAACACTGAAGCTTTCTTT	CASSQPGQLIRGNTEAFF
TRBV30	TRBJ2-1	NA	NA	TGTGCCTGGAGTGTCAGCAGCGATCGGCAGTTCTTC	CAWSVSSDRQFF
TRBV6-5	TRBJ2-2	TRBD2	few	TGTGCCAGCAGCAAATCCCACTATAGGGCGGGAGGGGACACCGGGGAGCTGTTTTTT	CASSKSHYRAGGDTGELFF
TRBV6-1	TRBJ2-7	NA	many	TGTGCCAGCAGTGAAGCGTATGGGGCATACGAGCAGTACTTC	CASSEAYGAYEQYF
TRBV4-3	TRBJ1-2	NA	many	TGCGCCAGCAGCCAAGATCGGGGGTTGATGAACTATGGCTACACCTTC	CASSQDRGLMNYGYTF
TRBV7-6	TRBJ2-7	NA	NA	TGTGCCAGCAGCCCGCCCCCGGGGTTTTCGTACGAGCAGTACTTC	CASSPPPGFSYEQYF
TRBV7-6	TRBJ2-3	TRBD2	many	TGTGCCAGCAGCGCCCGTTCCGGGACTAGCGCCACTAAAGATACGCAGTATTTT	CASSARSGTSATKDTQYF
TRBV7-9	TRBJ1-5	NA	NA	TGTGCCAGCAGCTTGCCCGAGGCAGCCGGTGGGAGCAATCAGCCCCAGCATTTT	CASSLPEAAGGSNQPQHF
TRBV30	TRBJ2-2	NA	NA	TGTGCCTGGAGTGACAGAACAGGGTTCGGGGAGCTGTTTTTT	CAWSDRTGFGELFF
TRBV4-3	TRBJ1-1	NA	many	TGCGCCAGCAGCCAAGAGGTGAACACTGAAGCTTTCTTT	CASSQEVNTEAFF
TRBV12-3/TRBV12-4	TRBJ2-3	NA	many	TGTGCCAGCAGTAGTCCTCCGGGGTCTAAAGATACGCAGTATTTT	CASSSPPGSKDTQYF
TRBV20-1	TRBJ2-7	TRBD2	NA	TGCAGTGCAGGACTAGCGGGAGACCCCTACGAGCAGTACTTC	CSAGLAGDPYEQYF
TRBV29-1	TRBJ1-4	TRBD1	NA	TGCAGCGTTTGGGACAGCTATGAAAAACTGTTTTTT	CSVWDSYEKLFF
TRBV5-4	TRBJ2-6	NA	many	TGTGCCAGCAGCTTGGAGGGTGACGGGGCCAACGTCCTGACTTTC	CASSLEGDGANVLTF
TRBV11-2	TRBJ2-1	NA	few	TGTGCCAGCAGCCCCCGGGGTGCTAACGAGTACTACAATGAGCAGTTCTTC	CASSPRGANEYYNEQFF
TRBV7-8	TRBJ2-7	TRBD1	many	TGTGCCAGCAGCTCCCAGGGGGCGGGGGAGCAGTACTTC	CASSSQGAGEQYF
TRBV20-1	TRBJ2-7	NA	many	TGCAGTGCCCGAGGACCTCACTCCTACGAGCAGTACTTC	CSARGPHSYEQYF
TRBV7-2	TRBJ2-3	TRBD2	few	TGTGCCAGCACCCTAACAACTAGCGGGGGGGCAACAGATACGCAGTATTTT	CASTLTTSGGATDTQYF